This T cell receptor (beta chain) emerged from a study of response to subunit inactivated influenza vaccine. This clonotype was seen repeatedly, ten times or more. The antigen remains undetermined. The CDR3 contains 17 residues. With V trimmed by 0 bases and J by 6 bases, 5 bases remained unmatched. Germline V gene data show CDR1 as MDHEN and CDR2 as SYDVKM. MiXCR, applied by TCRdb to the RT-PCR reads, yields one record per CDR3 protein. The table lists some 480,000 distinct CDR3 sequences, around 9.9% of them singletons. General study findings and limits: The authors suggested that few new T cells are recruited per seasonal influenza vaccination.

Material: PBMCs from blood, obtained 35 to 45 days after vaccination. V and J are TRBV28 and TRBJ2-2; 12 positions agree with TRBD2. This TCR was recovered from a man over 45 who received an inactivated influenza vaccine. The chain's CDR3 is CASSLWSLAGGPGELFF. The CDR3 region has the DNA TGTGCCAGCAGTTTATGGTCCCTAGCGGGGGGGCCCGGGGAGCTGTTTTTT. The full variable domain, in which reference TRBV28 and TRBJ2-2 provide the parts outside the CDR3, is DVKVTQSSRYLVKRTGEKVFLECVQDMDHENMFWYRQDPGLGLRLIYFSYDVKMKEKGDIPEGYSVSREKKERFSLILESASTNQTSMYLCASSLWSLAGGPGELFFGEGSRLTVL.